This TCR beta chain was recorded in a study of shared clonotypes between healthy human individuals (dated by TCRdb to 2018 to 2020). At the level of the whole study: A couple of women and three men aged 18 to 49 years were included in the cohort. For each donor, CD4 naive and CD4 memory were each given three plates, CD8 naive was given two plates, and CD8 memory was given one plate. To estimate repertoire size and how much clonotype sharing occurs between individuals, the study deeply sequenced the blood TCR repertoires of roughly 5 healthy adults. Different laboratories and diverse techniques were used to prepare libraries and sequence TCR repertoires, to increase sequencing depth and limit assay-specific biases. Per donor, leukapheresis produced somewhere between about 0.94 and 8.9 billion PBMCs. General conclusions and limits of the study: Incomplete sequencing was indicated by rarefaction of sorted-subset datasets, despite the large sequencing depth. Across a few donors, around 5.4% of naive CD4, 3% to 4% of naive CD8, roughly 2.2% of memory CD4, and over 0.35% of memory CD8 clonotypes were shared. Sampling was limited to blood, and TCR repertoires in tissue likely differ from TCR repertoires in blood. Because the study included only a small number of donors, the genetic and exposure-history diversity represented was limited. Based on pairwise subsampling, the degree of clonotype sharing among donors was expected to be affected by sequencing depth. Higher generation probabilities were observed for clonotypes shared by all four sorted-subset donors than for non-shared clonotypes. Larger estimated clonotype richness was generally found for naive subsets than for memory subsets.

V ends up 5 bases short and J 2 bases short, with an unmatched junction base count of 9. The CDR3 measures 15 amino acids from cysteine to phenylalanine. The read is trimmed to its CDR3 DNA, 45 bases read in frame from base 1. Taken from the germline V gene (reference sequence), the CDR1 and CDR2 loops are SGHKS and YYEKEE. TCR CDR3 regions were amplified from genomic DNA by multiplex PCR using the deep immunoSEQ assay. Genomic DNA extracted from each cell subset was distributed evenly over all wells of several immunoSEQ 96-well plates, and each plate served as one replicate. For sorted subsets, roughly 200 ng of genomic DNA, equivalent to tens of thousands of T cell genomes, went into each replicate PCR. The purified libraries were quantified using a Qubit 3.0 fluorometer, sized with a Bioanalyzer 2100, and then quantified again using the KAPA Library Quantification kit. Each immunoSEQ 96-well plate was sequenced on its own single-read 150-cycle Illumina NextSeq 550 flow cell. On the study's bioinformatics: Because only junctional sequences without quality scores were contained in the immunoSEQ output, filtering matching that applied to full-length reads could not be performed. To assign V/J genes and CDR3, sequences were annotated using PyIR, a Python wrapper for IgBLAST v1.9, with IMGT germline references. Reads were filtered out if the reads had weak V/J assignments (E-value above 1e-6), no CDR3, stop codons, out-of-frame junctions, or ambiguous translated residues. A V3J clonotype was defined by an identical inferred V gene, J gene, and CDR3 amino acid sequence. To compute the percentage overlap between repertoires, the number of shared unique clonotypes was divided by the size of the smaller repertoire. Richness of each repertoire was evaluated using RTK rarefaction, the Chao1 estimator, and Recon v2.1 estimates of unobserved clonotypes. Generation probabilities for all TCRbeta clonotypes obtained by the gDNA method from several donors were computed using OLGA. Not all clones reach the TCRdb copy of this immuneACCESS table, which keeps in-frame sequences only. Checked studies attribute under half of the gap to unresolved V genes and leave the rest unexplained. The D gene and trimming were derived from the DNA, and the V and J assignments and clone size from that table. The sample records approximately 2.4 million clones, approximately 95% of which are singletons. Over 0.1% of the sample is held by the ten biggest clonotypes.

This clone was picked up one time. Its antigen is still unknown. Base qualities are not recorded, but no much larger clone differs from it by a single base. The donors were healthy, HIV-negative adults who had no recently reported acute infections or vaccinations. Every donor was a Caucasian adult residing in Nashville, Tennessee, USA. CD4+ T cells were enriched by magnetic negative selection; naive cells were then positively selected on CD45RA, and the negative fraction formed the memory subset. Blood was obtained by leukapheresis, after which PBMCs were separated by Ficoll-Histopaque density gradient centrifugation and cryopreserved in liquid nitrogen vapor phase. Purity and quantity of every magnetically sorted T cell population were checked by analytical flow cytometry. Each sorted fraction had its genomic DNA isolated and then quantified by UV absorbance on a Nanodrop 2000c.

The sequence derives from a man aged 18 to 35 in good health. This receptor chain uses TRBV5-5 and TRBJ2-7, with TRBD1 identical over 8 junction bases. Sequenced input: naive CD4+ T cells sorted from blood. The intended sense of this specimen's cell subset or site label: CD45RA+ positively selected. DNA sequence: TGTGCCAGCAGTTATTCCGGGACAGGCGCCTACGAGCAGTACTTC. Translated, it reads CASSYSGTGAYEQYF.